This TCR beta chain emerged from a study of blood T cells in healthy people across ages. Study results and caveats: TCR beta diversity was tightly associated with the proportion of naive T cells. PBMCs left unsorted prevented a conclusive naive versus antigen-experienced comparison. Measured against age, TCR beta diversity per million T cells decreased in a roughly linear manner.

This clonotype showed up just a few times. The antigen remains undetermined. One base away lies a much larger clone, so this may be a sequencing read error. Through a sample-barcoded 5' primer and a J-beta primer mix, a second PCR was run for roughly 6 to 12 cycles. TCRdb used MiXCR to reprocess the 5' RACE reads, holding one entry per CDR3 protein. The table has fewer than 800,000 distinct CDR3 sequences, roughly 30% seen once. Germline CDR1 is SGHRS and CDR2 is YFSETQ. The CDR3 is made up of 14 amino acids. V shed 3 bases and J 5 bases; nucleotides not matched to a gene: 7. The V gene is TRBV5-1, the J gene TRBJ2-5, with TRBD1 identical over 7 bases. This TCR derives from an elderly woman in good health. Sample: blood. CDR3 protein: CASSWQGVVETQYF. The CDR3 nucleotides are TGCGCCAGCAGCTGGCAGGGGGTGGTGGAGACCCAGTACTTC.